The sequence of this T cell receptor beta chain was determined in a study of cytomegalovirus exposure and HLA in healthy donors. Turning to the study itself: The early release's HLA-typed donors yielded approximately 85 million unique TCRs.

The CDR3 sequence is 16 residues long. Trimming removed 3 bases from V and 2 bases from J; junction bases left unmatched: 8. Germline V gives CDR1 KGHSH, CDR2 LQKENI. The primer mix had 60 Vbeta and 13 Jbeta primers. Some clones are missing from TCRdb's copy, which holds only in-frame ones; the method was immunoSEQ multiplex PCR. Of some 130,000 clones in the sample, approximately 79% are singletons; the top ten hold 6% to 7.5%. The chain recombines TRBV18 with TRBJ2-5, with TRBD1 identical over 8 bases. This receptor was obtained from a man aged 35-49 years in good health and CMV-seropositive. What was sequenced was PBMCs. The CDR3 here is CASSPLAQGAQETQYF. The CDR3 DNA reads TGTGCCAGCTCACCCCTAGCCCAGGGGGCGCAAGAGACCCAGTACTTC.